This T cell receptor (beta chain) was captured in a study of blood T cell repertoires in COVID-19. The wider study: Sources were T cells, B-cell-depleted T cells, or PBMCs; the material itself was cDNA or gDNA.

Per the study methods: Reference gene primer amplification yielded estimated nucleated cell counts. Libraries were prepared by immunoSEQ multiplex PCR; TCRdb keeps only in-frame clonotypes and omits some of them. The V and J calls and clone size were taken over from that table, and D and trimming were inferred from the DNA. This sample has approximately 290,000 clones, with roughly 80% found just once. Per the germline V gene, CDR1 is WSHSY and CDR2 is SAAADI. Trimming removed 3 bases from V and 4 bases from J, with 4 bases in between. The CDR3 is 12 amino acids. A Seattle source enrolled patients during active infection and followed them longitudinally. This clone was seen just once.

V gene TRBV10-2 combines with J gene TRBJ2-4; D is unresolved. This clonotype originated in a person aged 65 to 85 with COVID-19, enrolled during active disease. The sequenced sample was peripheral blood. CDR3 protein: CASSEQKNIQYF. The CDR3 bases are TGCGCCAGCAGTGAACAAAAAAACATTCAGTACTTC.